This TCR beta chain was sequenced in a study of shared clonotypes between healthy human individuals. Whole-study results and caveats: Read depth was anticipated to influence clonotype sharing among donors.

The V gene end was trimmed by 4 bases and the J gene end by 1 base; junction bases not matched to a gene: 15. The CDR3 has 18 amino acids. The germline V gene has CDR1 MGHRA and CDR2 YSYEKL. TCRdb's table, derived via immunoSEQ multiplex PCR, lists solely in-frame clones and lacks some. Seen here are hundreds of thousands of clones, less than 80% observed once, and the top ten hold 1.8%. With respect to this clone: The antigen is undetermined.

The V call is TRBV4-1, the J call TRBJ2-5; TRBD1 matches at 7 bases. This receptor was identified in a young woman in good health. Sample: memory CD4+ T cells sorted from blood. Subset defined: CD45RA-negative fraction. The CDR3 nucleotides are TGCGCCAGCAGCCGCCTTGCAAACCTTTACAGGGGCCAAGAGACCCAGTACTTC. Translated, it gives CASSRLANLYRGQETQYF.